The T cell receptor (beta chain) under discussion was sequenced for a study of type 1 regulatory T cells (dated by TCRdb to the early 2020s). Regarding the study in general: An in vitro protocol by which a Tr1-enriched, alloantigen-specific CD4 T cell product named T-allo10 was generated was characterized in the study. Patients with hematological malignancies who were receiving allogeneic hematopoietic stem cell transplantation were the group in which T-allo10 was being clinically evaluated.

This clonotype turned up a few times. The antigen it recognizes is unknown. Per-nucleotide qualities are absent, and no much larger clonotype sits a single base away. The CDR3 numbers 14 residues from cysteine through phenylalanine. Only the CDR3 part of the read is kept: 42 bases, read in frame from the first base. The germline V gene provides CDR1 SQVTM and CDR2 ANQGSEA. Trimming at the junction amounts to 1 base on V and 5 bases on J, and the germline ends lie 15 bases apart. For sequencing, an Illumina MiSeq was employed. The raw public reads went through TCRdb reprocessing: fastp at Q25, MiXCR clone calling, in-frame beta chains kept. Under each unique CDR3 protein, matching rows form one entry showing the most common genes and DNA. The sample table lists 80,000 to 100,000 distinct CDR3 sequences, roughly 31% of them with a count of one. 2% to 2.5% of the sample belongs to the ten largest clones.

Sequenced input: CD4+ T cells, either the whole sample or a sorted fraction (not recorded which). The chain joins TRBV29-1 to TRBJ2-7; the best D guess is TRBD1, with 6 bases matching. This TCR derives from a human donor in good health. The CDR3 protein sequence reads: CSVEVGRGIHEQYF. The nucleotide sequence reads TGCAGCGTTGAAGTCGGCAGGGGAATCCACGAGCAGTACTTC.